This is a list of T cell receptor beta chains from one sample in a study of long-term antiretroviral therapy in people with HIV. TCRdb keeps only in-frame clones here, not all; method: immunoSEQ multiplex PCR. The repertoire holds roughly 28,000 clones, with roughly nine tenths as singletons. The source was unsorted PBMCs, collected 3.1 years after starting antiretroviral therapy. These TCRs come from a man between 18 and 35 years old with HIV. Both conserved end residues are part of each CDR3. A D gene is named only where the DNA matches it firmly. Clone size is given for some rows only: seen once, a few or many times, or a class if the clone is expanded.

-,once,TRBJ1-2,TRBV6-5,CASTQHVNYGYTF,TGTGCCAGCACCCAACATGTTAACTATGGCTACACCTTC
TRBD2,few,TRBJ2-7,TRBV5-4,CASSSPAGESEQYF,TGTGCCAGCAGCTCCCCTGCGGGAGAAAGCGAGCAGTACTTC
-,-,TRBJ2-1,TRBV4-1,CASSQGVTAEQFF,TGCGCCAGCAGCCAAGGGGTGACAGCTGAGCAGTTCTTC
-,-,TRBJ2-2,TRBV7-7,CASSLEGRWGGTGELFF,TGTGCTAGCAGCTTAGAGGGACGATGGGGCGGTACCGGGGAGCTGTTTTTT
TRBD2,-,TRBJ2-7,TRBV18,CASSPQLLAGGPVLDF,TGTGCCAGCTCACCACAGCTGCTGGCGGGAGGGCCGGTGCTAGACTTC
-,-,TRBJ2-7,TRBV7-9,CASSAGRNEQYF,TGTGCCAGCAGCGCGGGACGGAACGAGCAGTACTTC
-,-,TRBJ2-3,TRBV10-3,CAISVQNRDTQYF,TGTGCCATCAGTGTACAGAACCGCGATACGCAGTATTTT
-,-,TRBJ2-7,TRBV15,CATSRGLREPGNPAYEQYF,TGTGCCACCAGCAGAGGCCTGAGGGAACCAGGCAACCCCGCCTACGAGCAGTACTTC
TRBD1,few,TRBJ1-2,TRBV4-2,CASSPDKGQGLGSAKLNYGYTF,TGTGCCAGCAGCCCCGATAAGGGACAGGGGTTGGGGAGTGCGAAACTAAACTATGGCTACACCTTC
-,-,TRBJ2-7,TRBV9,CASSVEGSSYEQYF,TGTGCCAGCAGCGTAGAAGGGTCCTCCTACGAGCAGTACTTC
-,-,TRBJ2-7,TRBV7-9,CASALERGGAYEQYF,TGTGCCAGCGCCCTAGAGAGGGGGGGGGCCTACGAGCAGTACTTC
-,-,TRBJ1-3,TRBV7-9,CASSLAVLEGPPYF,TGTGCCAGCAGCTTAGCGGTATTGGAGGGGCCTCCATATTTT
-,-,TRBJ2-7,TRBV4-3,CASSQDPPPGGLLDEQYF,TGCGCCAGCAGCCAAGATCCGCCCCCCGGGGGTCTCCTGGACGAGCAGTACTTC
-,-,TRBJ2-7,TRBV7-9,CASSGEALSEQYF,TGTGCCAGCAGCGGAGAGGCCCTCTCCGAGCAGTACTTC
-,-,TRBJ2-2,TRBV7-6,CASSLRAGELFF,TGTGCCAGCAGCCTTAGAGCCGGGGAGCTGTTTTTT
-,once,TRBJ2-3,TRBV6-6,CASKEDPQYF,TGTGCCAGCAAGGAAGATCCGCAGTATTTT
TRBD2,-,TRBJ2-2,TRBV7-9,CASSLAGITGELFF,TGTGCCAGCAGTCTAGCGGGGATCACCGGGGAGCTGTTTTTT
-,-,TRBJ1-2,TRBV6-1,CASSEGQSAFGYTF,TGTGCCAGCAGTGAAGGGCAGTCCGCCTTTGGCTACACCTTC
TRBD1,-,TRBJ1-2,TRBV25-1,CASTGQDYGYTF,TGTGCCAGCACAGGACAGGACTATGGCTACACCTTC
-,-,TRBJ2-3,TRBV18,CASSPPLGTLMGDTQYF,TGTGCCAGCTCACCACCACTAGGGACTCTAATGGGGGATACGCAGTATTTT
-,-,TRBJ1-2,TRBV4-1,CASSQDHRDGYTF,TGCGCCAGCAGCCAAGATCATCGCGATGGCTACACCTTC
TRBD2,few,TRBJ2-7,TRBV7-9,CASSEREVMSYEQYF,TGTGCCAGCAGTGAGCGGGAGGTTATGTCCTACGAGCAGTACTTC
TRBD1,once,TRBJ2-6,TRBV2,CASGGTGSSGANVLTF,TGTGCCAGCGGAGGGACAGGGAGTTCTGGGGCCAACGTCCTGACTTTC
-,-,TRBJ2-3,TRBV19,CASSIIGTADTQYF,TGTGCCAGTAGTATAATCGGGACCGCAGATACGCAGTATTTT
-,-,TRBJ1-3,TRBV6-1,CASSKDTGNTIYF,TGTGCCAGCAGTAAGGACACAGGAAACACCATATATTTT
-,-,TRBJ1-5,TRBV25-1,CASSDWTYYSNQPQHF,TGTGCCAGCAGTGATTGGACCTACTATAGCAATCAGCCCCAGCATTTT
-,-,TRBJ2-7,TRBV6-5,CATQSGGAEKREQYF,TGTGCCACCCAGAGTGGAGGGGCCGAGAAGAGGGAGCAGTACTTC
-,-,TRBJ1-1,TRBV7-8,CASSTPLGAPNTEAFF,TGTGCCAGCAGCACACCTCTTGGGGCCCCGAACACTGAAGCTTTCTTT
-,-,TRBJ1-2,TRBV6-5,CASAGEDYGYTF,TGTGCCAGCGCGGGAGAGGACTATGGCTACACCTTC
-,once,TRBJ1-1,TRBV18,CASSGQPNTEAFF,TGTGCCAGCTCGGGACAACCGAACACTGAAGCTTTCTTT
-,-,TRBJ2-3,TRBV6-6,CASSYSPGSTDTQYF,TGTGCCAGCAGTTACTCTCCTGGGAGCACAGATACGCAGTATTTT
TRBD2,-,TRBJ2-1,TRBV11-1,CASARLPAGAFSYNEQFF,TGTGCCAGCGCCCGATTACCAGCGGGGGCCTTCTCCTACAATGAGCAGTTCTTC
-,-,TRBJ1-1,TRBV5-8,CASSLDWNTEAFF,TGTGCCAGCAGCTTGGACTGGAACACTGAAGCTTTCTTT
TRBD2,-,TRBJ2-7,TRBV6-1,CASSASSGGASSYEQYF,TGTGCCAGCAGTGCGAGTAGCGGGGGGGCCAGTTCCTACGAGCAGTACTTC
-,-,TRBJ2-2,TRBV9,CASSDGQENTGELFF,TGTGCCAGCAGCGACGGGCAGGAGAACACCGGGGAGCTGTTTTTT
-,-,TRBJ2-7,TRBV21-1,CASGVDLTRQYF,TGTGCCAGCGGGGTAGACCTTACGAGACAGTACTTC
-,-,TRBJ1-1,TRBV27,CASSSGGLEAFF,TGTGCCAGCAGTTCCGGGGGCCTCGAAGCTTTCTTT
-,-,TRBJ1-3,TRBV5-4,CASSYRGAPGNTIYF,TGTGCCAGCAGCTACCGAGGGGCCCCTGGAAACACCATATATTTT
TRBD1,-,TRBJ1-5,TRBV19,CASSGQGGQPQHF,TGTGCCAGTAGCGGACAGGGGGGCCAGCCCCAGCATTTT
TRBD1,-,TRBJ1-5,TRBV2,CASKQGREQPQHF,TGTGCCAGCAAACAGGGGCGTGAGCAGCCCCAGCATTTT
TRBD2,-,TRBJ2-6,TRBV5-4,CASWSGTSGRTGANVLTF,TGTGCCAGCTGGTCTGGGACTAGCGGGAGGACTGGGGCCAACGTCCTGACTTTC
-,-,TRBJ2-1,TRBV5-1,CASSITGSSYNEQFF,TGCGCCAGCAGCATAACAGGGAGCTCCTACAATGAGCAGTTCTTC
-,-,TRBJ2-3,TRBV7-2,CASSPLTSTDTQYF,TGTGCCAGCAGCCCCCTCACTAGCACAGATACGCAGTATTTT
TRBD1,-,TRBJ1-2,TRBV10-3,CAISDRGQGAGGYTF,TGTGCCATCAGTGACCGGGGACAGGGGGCTGGGGGCTACACCTTC
TRBD2,-,TRBJ2-7,TRBV2,CASSPGTSGTAYEQYF,TGTGCCAGCAGTCCCGGGACTAGCGGGACCGCCTACGAGCAGTACTTC
-,-,TRBJ1-1,TRBV5-1,CASSKQGGRDTEAFF,TGCGCCAGCAGCAAACAGGGAGGAAGGGACACTGAAGCTTTCTTT
TRBD2,-,TRBJ2-3,TRBV7-9,CASSSGTSVIF,TGTGCCAGCAGCTCCGGGACTAGCGTGATTTTT
TRBD1,-,TRBJ1-2,TRBV5-4,CASSSDREWYSYTF,TGTGCCAGCAGCTCGGACAGGGAGTGGTATAGCTACACCTTC
-,-,TRBJ2-3,TRBV7-2,CASSQGPVTDTQYF,TGTGCCAGCAGCCAAGGCCCAGTTACAGATACGCAGTATTTT
-,-,TRBJ1-2,TRBV7-9,CASSFSWSGTPGYTF,TGTGCCAGCAGCTTTAGTTGGTCGGGGACACCCGGCTACACCTTC
-,-,TRBJ2-3,TRBV4-3,CASSQDKGGSTDTQYF,TGCGCCAGCAGCCAAGATAAAGGGGGGAGCACAGATACGCAGTATTTT
TRBD2,once,TRBJ2-5,TRBV5-3,CARSILTSGGAPETQYF,TGTGCCAGAAGCATTCTCACTAGCGGGGGGGCCCCAGAGACCCAGTACTTC
-,-,TRBJ1-2,TRBV9,CASSGGTDYGYTF,TGTGCCAGCAGCGGAGGGACTGACTATGGCTACACCTTC
TRBD1,-,TRBJ1-2,TRBV7-9,CASSSGQKSSNYGYTF,TGTGCCAGCAGCTCGGGACAGAAGTCTTCTAACTATGGCTACACCTTC
-,-,TRBJ2-2,TRBV9,CASSVGGAGDITGELFF,TGTGCCAGCAGCGTAGGGGGAGCAGGGGATATCACCGGGGAGCTGTTTTTT
TRBD2,-,TRBJ2-1,TRBV4-1,CASSQVASGSFNEQFF,TGCGCCAGCAGCCAAGTGGCTAGCGGGAGTTTCAATGAGCAGTTCTTC
TRBD2,-,TRBJ2-5,TRBV18,CASSLSGEAETQYF,TGTGCCAGCTCCCTCAGCGGGGAGGCAGAGACCCAGTACTTC
TRBD1,-,TRBJ1-4,TRBV4-3,CASSQGDRRNEKLFF,TGCGCCAGCAGCCAAGGGGACAGGAGGAATGAAAAACTGTTTTTT
-,-,TRBJ1-3,TRBV7-9,CASSSGGRFFGNTIYF,TGTGCCAGCAGCTCCGGAGGCAGGTTCTTTGGAAACACCATATATTTT
-,-,TRBJ1-2,TRBV9,CASSGNSGYTF,TGTGCCAGCAGCGGGAACAGTGGCTACACCTTC